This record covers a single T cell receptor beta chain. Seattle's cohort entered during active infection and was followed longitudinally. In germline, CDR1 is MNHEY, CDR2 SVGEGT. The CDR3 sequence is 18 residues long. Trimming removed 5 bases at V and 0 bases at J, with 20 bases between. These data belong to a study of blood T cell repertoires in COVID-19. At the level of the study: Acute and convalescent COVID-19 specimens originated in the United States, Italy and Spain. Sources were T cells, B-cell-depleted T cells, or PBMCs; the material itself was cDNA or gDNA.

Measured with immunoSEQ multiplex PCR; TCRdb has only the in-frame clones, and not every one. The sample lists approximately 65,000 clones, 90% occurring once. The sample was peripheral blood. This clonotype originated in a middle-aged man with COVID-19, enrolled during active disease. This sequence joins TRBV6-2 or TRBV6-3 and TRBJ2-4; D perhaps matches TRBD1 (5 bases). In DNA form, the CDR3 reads TGTGCCAGCAGTCAGAGACTCACAGGACCCCTAGCCAAAAACATTCAGTACTTC. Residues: CASSQRLTGPLAKNIQYF.